A selection of T cell receptor beta chains follows, all from one sample in a study of identical twins. TCRdb used MiXCR to reprocess the 5' RACE reads, holding one entry per CDR3 protein. The sample lists about 530,000 distinct CDR3 sequences; 20% to 25% were seen once. Another study also made use of these data, one on yellow fever vaccine responses in identical twins.

Sequenced material: CD4+ T cells sorted from blood. Receptor source: a woman younger than 35 in good health. Each CDR3 is given with its conserved first and last residue. A D gene is named only where the DNA matches it firmly. The size field is filled for only some rows; it gives once, few, many or a size class.

j_call | d_call | v_call | clone_size | cdr3_nt | cdr3_aa
TRBJ2-3 | TRBD1 | TRBV10-3 | . | TGTGCCATCACCACTCGGGACAGGGTTGGCACAGATACGCAGTATTTT | CAITTRDRVGTDTQYF
TRBJ1-5 | . | TRBV5-8 | . | TGTGCCAGCAGCTTTTATTCGGGACCCCAGCATTTT | CASSFYSGPQHF
TRBJ2-5 | . | TRBV7-2 | few | TGTGCCAGCAGCTTAAGTACTGGGGCTGGGGAGACCCAGTACTTC | CASSLSTGAGETQYF
TRBJ1-4 | . | TRBV3-1 | . | TGTGCCAGCAGCCAAGTTGGGTTTGCGGAGGAAAAACTGTTTTTT | CASSQVGFAEEKLFF
TRBJ2-5 | TRBD2 | TRBV20-1 | . | TGCAGCGGGAGGAGAATCCAAGAGACCCAGTACTTC | CSGRRIQETQYF
TRBJ2-1 | . | TRBV12-3/TRBV12-4 | . | TGTGCCAGCAGCCGAGGGGGGGGCGTTGAGCAGTTCTTC | CASSRGGGVEQFF
TRBJ2-5 | TRBD1 | TRBV12-3/TRBV12-4 | few | TGTGCCAGCAGTTTAGGGGACAGGGGGGGGGAGACCCAGTACTTC | CASSLGDRGGETQYF
TRBJ2-7 | TRBD1 | TRBV12-3/TRBV12-4 | . | TGTGCCAGCAGTTCGGGACAGGGTGCCAACGAGCAGTACTTC | CASSSGQGANEQYF
TRBJ2-1 | TRBD2 | TRBV3-1 | . | TGTGCCAGCAGCCACACCGCCCCGGGACTAGAGCAGTTCTTC | CASSHTAPGLEQFF
TRBJ2-3 | . | TRBV12-3/TRBV12-4 | few | TGTGCCAGCACCAGGGACAGCACAGATACGCAGTATTTT | CASTRDSTDTQYF
TRBJ2-1 | TRBD2 | TRBV20-1 | many | TGCAGTGCAAGTGCTTTAATGGGACTAGCGGGAGATCGGAACTACAATGAGCAGTTCTTC | CSASALMGLAGDRNYNEQFF
TRBJ1-2 | TRBD1 | TRBV6-5 | . | TGTGCCAGCAGTACTCCCGCAGGGGGCGTTTGGGGCTACACCTTC | CASSTPAGGVWGYTF
TRBJ2-1 | TRBD2 | TRBV7-2 | many | TGTGCCAGCAGCTTGGGAGTAGCGGGGGAGCAGTTCTTC | CASSLGVAGEQFF
TRBJ1-1 | . | TRBV18 | . | TGTGCCAGCTCACTGCCCCCGAGCCTGAACACTGAAGCTTTCTTT | CASSLPPSLNTEAFF